A single sample gave rise to the 16 T cell receptor beta chains below, sequenced in a study of T cells after yellow fever vaccination. In TCRdb, the 5' RACE reads were re-called with MiXCR into one record per CDR3 protein. Seen here are 250,000 to 400,000 distinct CDR3 sequences, around 4.5% observed once, and the top ten hold less than 20%. The material was PBMCs, obtained 15 days after the yellow fever booster vaccination. The source is a man in his late teens or twenties who received the YFV17D yellow fever vaccine.

This clonotype was seen a handful of times. The rearrangement links TRBV12-3 or TRBV12-4 to TRBJ1-1; no definite D call. The CDR3 totals 14 residues. Trimming pared 2 bases from V and 6 bases from J, leaving 13 bases between. CDR3 residues: CASSLSRILAEAFF. CDR3 DNA sequence: TGTGCCAGCAGTTTATCGCGTATTCTTGCTGAAGCTTTCTTT.

This clonotype was picked up a small number of times. The gene calls are TRBV11-1 and TRBJ2-7; 8 bases map to TRBD1. Germline lookup yields CDR1 SGHAT and CDR2 FQDESV (reference sequence). The CDR3 spans 16 residues. Germline trimming cut 1 base from V and 7 bases from J; bases unmatched to any gene: 12. This CDR3 is CASSLVEDRGLGEQYF. The CDR3 nucleotides are TGTGCCAGCAGCTTAGTAGAAGACAGGGGCCTAGGGGAGCAGTACTTC.

Many counts were recorded for this clonotype. This chain connects TRBV6-2 or TRBV6-3 to TRBJ2-3; a weak D match, TRBD1 (5 bases). This CDR3 region has 14 residues. Germline lookup yields CDR1 MNHEY and CDR2 SVGEGT. V shed 4 bases and J shed 3 bases, with 11 bases lying between them. Written as DNA, the CDR3 is TGTGCCAGCAGTTGGGGCAGGGAAACAGATACGCAGTATTTT. It yields the protein CASSWGRETDTQYF.

V gene TRBV6-5 combines with J gene TRBJ1-2; the match to TRBD1 covers 9 bases. Germline V gene lookup returns CDR1 MNHEY and CDR2 SVGAGI. Trimming removed 5 bases from V and 7 bases from J; junction bases left unmatched: 11. This CDR3 comprises 15 residues. The CDR3 bases are TGTGCCAGCAGTCCCGCCGGGACAGGGTCGGTTGGCTACACCTTC. Protein product: CASSPAGTGSVGYTF.

This clonotype was found many times. V gene TRBV27 combines with J gene TRBJ2-3; D is unresolved. CDR1 is MNHEY, CDR2 SMNVEV, per germline (reference sequence). The CDR3 has 12 amino acids. Trimming stripped 3 bases from V and 9 bases from J, with 10 bases between. CDR3 sequence (DNA): TGTGCCAGCAGTTTGACTGTGGAGACGCAGTATTTT. Protein sequence: CASSLTVETQYF.

This clonotype was found once. The chain combines TRBV6-4 with TRBJ1-2; D unclear. The length of the CDR3 is 12 residues. Germline V gene lookup returns CDR1 MRHNA and CDR2 SNTAGT. Between the trimmed V and J ends, which lost 7 bases and 12 bases, there was a span of 18 bases. In nucleotides, the CDR3 is TGTGCCAGCAAAGGATCCGAGACGGACCACACCTTC. It codes for CASKGSETDHTF.

This clonotype has ten or more counts. The chain employs TRBV5-6 and TRBJ1-2, with D maybe TRBD1 (6 bases). The length of the CDR3 is 14 residues. Germline CDR1 and CDR2: SGHDT and YYEEEE. V shed 0 bases and J shed 4 bases, with 10 bases lying between them. CDR3 DNA sequence: TGTGCCAGCAGCTTGGAGCCGGGGGCCTATGGCTACACCTTC. It translates to CASSLEPGAYGYTF. The entire variable domain, with the rest obtained from reference TRBV5-6 and TRBJ1-2, is as follows: DAGVTQSPTHLIKTRGQQVTLRCSPKSGHDTVSWYQQALGQGPQFIFQYYEEEERQRGNFPDRFSGHQFPNYSSELNVNALLLGDSALYLCASSLEPGAYGYTFGSGTRLTVV.

The chain recombines TRBV28 with TRBJ2-5; 7 bases line up with TRBD1. CDR3 length: 14 amino acids. Unmatched junction bases numbered 8, after V lost 5 bases and J lost 5 bases. The germline gives CDR1 MDHEN, CDR2 SYDVKM. The CDR3 loop is CASSRTGVVETQYF. DNA for the CDR3: TGTGCCAGCAGTCGAACAGGGGTAGTGGAGACCCAGTACTTC.

This clonotype has just a few counts. The chain is built from TRBV4-1 and TRBJ1-5; D uncertain. Per germline, CDR1 MGHRA and CDR2 YSYEKL. The CDR3 is 15 amino acids. The V end was cut by 1 base, the J end by 3 bases, with 10 bases between. Written as DNA, the CDR3 is TGCGCCAGCAGCCAAGGCTGGGAAGTCAATCAGCCCCAGCATTTT. The encoded protein is CASSQGWEVNQPQHF.

This clonotype has a count of ten or more. The chain carries TRBV20-1 and TRBJ2-5; D remains ambiguous. The CDR3 runs 13 residues. Germline V lookup: CDR1 DFQATT, CDR2 SNEGSKA (reference sequence). Trimming left V 5 bases short and J 7 bases short, with 17 bases between. Here the CDR3 DNA reads TGCAGTGCTGAAAGCCCTCCCGACGGGACCCAGTACTTC. It is translated as CSAESPPDGTQYF.

This clonotype was seen a few times. V usage is TRBV9 and J usage is TRBJ2-5; 9 nucleotides line up with TRBD2. Germline lookup yields CDR1 SGDLS and CDR2 YYNGEE. With V trimmed by 4 bases and J by 1 base, 11 bases remained unmatched. The CDR3 is 17 amino acids. The chain's CDR3 is CASSSGGASGIQETQYF. CDR3 nucleotides: TGTGCCAGCAGCTCCGGGGGGGCTAGCGGGATCCAAGAGACCCAGTACTTC. Looking up the rest from reference TRBV9 and TRBJ2-5 gives the full variable domain: DSGVTQTPKHLITATGQRVTLRCSPRSGDLSVYWYQQSLDQGLQFLIQYYNGEERAKGNILERFSAQQFPDLHSELNLSSLELGDSALYFCASSSGGASGIQETQYFGPGTRLLVL.

This clonotype was seen at least ten times. The DNA of the CDR3 is TGCGCCAGCAGCCTGGACAGACCGAACACTGAAGCTTTCTTT. Amino acids: CASSLDRPNTEAFF. J is TRBJ1-1 and V is TRBV5-1; weak D call: TRBD1 (6 bases). V was pared by 4 bases and J by 1 base, with 11 bases between. Germline values: CDR1 SGHRS, CDR2 YFSETQ. CDR3 length: 14 amino acids. The variable domain in full, with the rest retrieved from reference TRBV5-1 and TRBJ1-1, is KAGVTQTPRYLIKTRGQQVTLSCSPISGHRSVSWYQQTPGQGLQFLFEYFSETQRNKGNFPGRFSGRQFSNSRSEMNVSTLELGDSALYLCASSLDRPNTEAFFGQGTRLTVV.

The rearrangement links TRBV30 to TRBJ1-1; D not certain. Germline V gene data show CDR1 as GTSNPN and CDR2 as SVGIG (reference sequence). Trimming pared 4 bases from V and 0 bases from J, leaving 15 bases between. The CDR3 sequence is 15 residues long. CDR3 in DNA: TGTGCCTGGACCTCCGGGGAGGAGATGAACACTGAAGCTTTCTTT. Translation: CAWTSGEEMNTEAFF.

This sequence joins TRBV5-1 and TRBJ2-2; 11 positions match TRBD2. V lost 0 bases, J lost 4 bases, and 2 bases stayed unmatched. Germline-derived CDR1 and CDR2 are SGHRS and YFSETQ. The CDR3 contains 16 residues. The CDR3 DNA follows: TGCGCCAGCAGCTTGGCCGGGACTAGCGGCACCGGGGAGCTGTTTTTT. This encodes CASSLAGTSGTGELFF.

This clonotype was seen repeatedly, ten times or more. The rearrangement joins TRBV15 to TRBJ2-5; D may be TRBD1 (5 bases). With 4 bases removed from V and 4 bases from J, the gap between germline ends came to 16 bases. Germline V lookup: CDR1 LNHNV, CDR2 YYDKDF (reference sequence). The CDR3 loop spans 15 amino acids. The CDR3 here is CATSTRTSGSETQYF. CDR3 DNA: TGTGCCACCAGCACCCGGACCTCAGGGTCAGAGACCCAGTACTTC.

This clonotype was picked up many times. The rearrangement links TRBV7-8 to TRBJ1-2; D not resolved. This CDR3 has 14 residues. Germline-derived CDR1 and CDR2 are SGHVS and FQNEAQ. V was cut by 6 bases and J by 4 bases, with 15 bases left in between. The CDR3 loop reads CASRLSEASYGYTF. CDR3 in DNA: TGTGCCAGCAGACTTTCCGAGGCGTCCTATGGCTACACCTTC. Variable domain in full (rest from reference TRBV7-8 and TRBJ1-2): GAGVSQSPRYKVAKRGQDVALRCDPISGHVSLFWYQQALGQGPEFLTYFQNEAQLDKSGLPSDRFFAERPEGSVSTLKIQRTQQEDSAVYLCASRLSEASYGYTFGSGTRLTVV.